A single T cell receptor (beta chain) is shown here with its context. Its antigen is still unknown. No base qualities exist here, and no much larger clone lies one base off it. The healthy control group was made up of 40 or so blood donors, and the Finnish Red Cross blood service supplied their buffy coats. All TCR-sequenced material derived from peripheral blood: patient blood samples and healthy donor buffy coats. Ficoll-Hypaque gradient centrifugation was used to isolate peripheral blood mononuclear cells. Magnetic purification was used to isolate CD4+ cells from the buffy coats of the healthy controls. The Gentra Puregene Cell and Tissue kit was used for genomic DNA extraction, and quantification was performed on a Qubit 2.0 fluorometer. The sample is drawn from a study of STAT5B mutations in CD4+ large granular lymphocyte leukemia (dated by TCRdb to between 2020 and 2023). Background for the entire study: Among the healthy controls, the CDR3 'QG' motif was associated with a particular HLA allele. Flow cytometry on FACSCanto II or FACSVerse confirmed that purified fractions exceeded 95% purity among lymphocytes. The TCRbeta repertoires of CD4+ T-cell large granular lymphocyte leukemia patients were compared with the TCRbeta repertoires of healthy blood donors. Results the study describes overall, beyond this receptor: Data were not HLA-matched; higher clonality in CD4+ versus CD8+ T-LGLL could reflect the relatively small sample size. The main leukemic clonotypes were found to be private to each patient, although around 25% of the main leukemic clonotypes were detected at low frequency in the non-leukemic repertoires of other patients. Compared with healthy CD4+ repertoires, CD4-sorted patient repertoires appeared more clonal, and this difference remained even after the putative leukemic clones were removed.

The immunoSEQ assay at survey resolution was used to sequence TCRbeta rearrangements from genomic DNA. In the original analysis: A lowest detectable productive clonotype frequency of 2.59 x 10-5 was observed in the TCR sequencing data. Only productive TCRbeta rearrangements, meaning sequences that were complete and in-frame, were kept for the analyses. Clonality for each sample was calculated as Simpson clonality in the immunoSEQ Analyzer version 3.0. Based on frequency, clones were grouped as very rare, small, medium, large (1-20%) or hyperexpanded (>20%). OLGA 1.2.3 estimated generation probabilities, VDJtools produced V-gene circos plots, VDJdb was queried for specificities, and GLIPH identified CDR3 motifs. Sourced from immuneACCESS, this table was stored by TCRdb with only in-frame sequences that have V and J called. A share of the clones is absent; for the studies checked, an unresolved V gene accounts for under half, and the remainder has no known explanation. V and J calls and clone size are as listed in that table; D and trimming were resolved from the DNA. The sample table contains tens of thousands of clones; only one count was recorded for around 82% of them. Under 0.4% of the sample rests with the top ten.

Input material: CD4+ T cells from blood buffy coats. This TCR derives from a human donor in good health.

The CDR3 reads CASSQDRTSDEQYF. The DNA reads as follows: TGTGCCAGCAGCCAAGATCGGACCTCGGACGAGCAGTACTTC. In this chain, TRBV4-2 is recombined with TRBJ2-7; the D gene cannot be resolved reliably. Trimming removed 0 bases from V and 5 bases from J, leaving 11 bases between the germline ends. Looking up the germline V gene yields CDR1 LGHNA and CDR2 YNFKEQ. There are 14 amino acids in the CDR3, from cysteine to phenylalanine inclusive. The CDR3 DNA has 42 bases and is translated from base 1.